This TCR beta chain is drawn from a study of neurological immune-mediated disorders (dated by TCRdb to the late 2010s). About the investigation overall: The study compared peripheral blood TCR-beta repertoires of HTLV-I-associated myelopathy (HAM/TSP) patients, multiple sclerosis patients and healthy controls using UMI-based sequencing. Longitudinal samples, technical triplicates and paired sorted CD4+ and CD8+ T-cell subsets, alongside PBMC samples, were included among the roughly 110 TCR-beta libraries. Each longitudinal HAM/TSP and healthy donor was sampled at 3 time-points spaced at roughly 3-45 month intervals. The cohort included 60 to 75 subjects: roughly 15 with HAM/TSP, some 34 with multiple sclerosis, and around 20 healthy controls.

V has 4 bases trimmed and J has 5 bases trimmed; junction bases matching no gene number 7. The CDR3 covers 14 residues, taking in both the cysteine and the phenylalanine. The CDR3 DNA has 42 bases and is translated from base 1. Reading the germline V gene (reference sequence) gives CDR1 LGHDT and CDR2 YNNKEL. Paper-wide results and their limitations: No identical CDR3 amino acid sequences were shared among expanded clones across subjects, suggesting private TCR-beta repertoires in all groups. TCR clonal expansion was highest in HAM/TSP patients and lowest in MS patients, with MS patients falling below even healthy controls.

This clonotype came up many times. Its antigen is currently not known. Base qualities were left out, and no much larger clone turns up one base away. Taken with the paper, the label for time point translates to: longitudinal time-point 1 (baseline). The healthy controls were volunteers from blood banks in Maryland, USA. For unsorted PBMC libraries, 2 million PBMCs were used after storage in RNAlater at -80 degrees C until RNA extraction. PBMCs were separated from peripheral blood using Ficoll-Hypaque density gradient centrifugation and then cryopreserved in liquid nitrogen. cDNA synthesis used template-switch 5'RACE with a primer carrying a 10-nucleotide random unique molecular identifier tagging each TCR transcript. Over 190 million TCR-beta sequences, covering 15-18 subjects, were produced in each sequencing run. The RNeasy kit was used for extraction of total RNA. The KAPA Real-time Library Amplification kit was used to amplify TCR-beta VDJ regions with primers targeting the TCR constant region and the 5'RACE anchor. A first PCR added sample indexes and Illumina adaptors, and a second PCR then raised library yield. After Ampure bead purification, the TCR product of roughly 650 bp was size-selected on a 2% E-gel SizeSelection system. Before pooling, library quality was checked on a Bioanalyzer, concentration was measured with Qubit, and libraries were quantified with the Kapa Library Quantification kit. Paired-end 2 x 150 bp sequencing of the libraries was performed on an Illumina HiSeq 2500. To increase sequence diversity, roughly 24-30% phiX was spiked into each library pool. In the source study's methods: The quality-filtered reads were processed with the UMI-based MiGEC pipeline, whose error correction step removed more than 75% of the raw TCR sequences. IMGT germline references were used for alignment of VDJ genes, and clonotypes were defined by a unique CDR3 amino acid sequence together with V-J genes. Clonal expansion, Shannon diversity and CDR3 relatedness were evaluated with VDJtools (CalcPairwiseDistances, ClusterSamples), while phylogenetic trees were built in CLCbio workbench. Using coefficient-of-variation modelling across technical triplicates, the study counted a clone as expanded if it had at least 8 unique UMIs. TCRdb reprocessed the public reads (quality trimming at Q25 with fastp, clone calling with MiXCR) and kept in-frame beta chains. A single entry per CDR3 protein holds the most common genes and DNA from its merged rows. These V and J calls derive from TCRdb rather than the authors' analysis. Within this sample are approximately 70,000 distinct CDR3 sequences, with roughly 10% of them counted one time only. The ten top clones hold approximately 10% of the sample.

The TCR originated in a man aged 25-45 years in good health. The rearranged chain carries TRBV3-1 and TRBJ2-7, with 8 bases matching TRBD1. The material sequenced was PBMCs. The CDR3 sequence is CASSRGQDSDEQYF. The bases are TGTGCCAGCAGCCGGGGACAGGATTCCGACGAGCAGTACTTC.